This T cell receptor (beta chain) was profiled in a study of blood T cell repertoires in COVID-19 (dated by TCRdb to 2018 to 2021). Describing the broader study: The collaborator samples originated in the United States, Italy and Spain and spanned the acute and convalescent phases of COVID-19. The samples were drawn from two sources: the first 160 participants of the ongoing ImmuneRACE study, and approximately 1,300 subjects contributed by 6 global collaborators. Subjects who had been exposed to COVID-19, were actively infected with it, or had recovered from it provided the deeply sampled blood TCRbeta repertoires that made up the dataset. Where available, HLA class I and class II types were obtained from metadata supplied by the sample provider rather than from assay-based typing. The sample metadata nearly always contained a de-identified subject ID, COVID-19 status, age in years and sex. The material from the prospective study consisted of cDNA or gDNA derived from T cells, B-cell-depleted T cells, or PBMCs. A freely available public database, intended as a resource for researchers studying the immune response to SARS-CoV-2, is where the repertoires were released.

V and J are truncated by 4 bases and 8 bases respectively, leaving an intervening sequence of 15 bases. From a lookup of the germline V gene, CDR1 and CDR2 are SGHRS and YFSETQ. The CDR3 numbers 13 residues from cysteine through phenylalanine. Only the CDR3 DNA is retained, 39 bases long and in frame from the first base. One collaborating source in Seattle enrolled patients during active infection and followed them longitudinally through the course of disease. Collaborating institutions collected whole blood in K2EDTA tubes following their own protocols. Collaborator samples were shipped for TCRbeta analysis as frozen whole blood, isolated PBMCs, or DNA extracted from either sample type. To note about this clone: Its antigen has not been determined. Base qualities are not provided; no much larger clone lies one nucleotide away.

Study-wide findings and limitations: The amount of clinical and demographic metadata varied by source and participant and was provided uncurated.

TCRbeta CDR3 regions were amplified from genomic DNA by means of the immunoSEQ Assay, a bias-controlled multiplex PCR. In the source study's methods: The number of nucleated cells in each sample was estimated from the amplification of reference gene primers within the assay. To quantify the absolute abundance of each unique TCRbeta CDR3 rearrangement, sequence reads were collapsed and filtered. For each sample, productive Simpson clonality was calculated as the square root of Simpson's diversity index across productive rearrangements. The immuneACCESS repertoire file appears here via TCRdb, limited to in-frame rearrangements. These files lack a portion of the clones; in checked studies, under half of the deficit traces to unresolved V genes, and the cause of the others is not known. V and J calls and clone size are those listed in that table; D and trimming were worked out from the DNA. This sample comprises about 260,000 clones, approximately 86% of them detected only once. Of the sample, more than 4.5% falls within the top ten clones.

The rearrangement combines TRBV5-1 with TRBJ1-2, with the identity of the D gene unclear. The sequence was obtained from a woman aged 55 to 70 with COVID-19, enrolled during active disease. What was sequenced was peripheral blood. The CDR3 region has the sequence CASSLGPSGGYTF. The DNA sequence is given as TGCGCCAGCAGCCTCGGCCCCTCGGGAGGCTACACCTTC.